This T cell receptor beta chain appears in the sequencing data of a study of cytomegalovirus exposure and HLA in healthy donors (dated by TCRdb to about 2017). About the investigation overall: According to a later analysis, the 120 or so validation repertoires were produced on the same platform as the approximately 620 repertoires of the first cohort. The aim of the study was to test whether cataloging public T cell receptors could identify signatures of past pathogen exposure. A separate validation cohort of roughly 130 different subjects was used in addition to the approximately 610-subject first cohort. High-throughput TCR immunosequencing, statistical association of individual TCRs with disease status, and machine learning were combined to predict cytomegalovirus infection status. Paper-wide results and their limitations: It was suggested by the authors that the approach could potentially be generalized to other disease states and immunological phenotypes. The classifier was reported to diagnose cytomegalovirus status with high specificity and sensitivity in both the original cohort and the validation cohort. Subsequent analysis determined that TCRs grouped into clusters in the first cohort also showed a tendency toward co-occurrence across the 120 or so validation repertoires, and approximately 94% of cluster scores exceeded 0. The study gave a list of some 150 TCR beta chains associated with cytomegalovirus. The validation cohort had no HLA typing available for a later analysis, so co-occurrence within that cohort was assessed over all 120 or so repertoires. A few of the identified cytomegalovirus-associated TCR beta chains were confirmed in vitro to be specific for cytomegalovirus antigens. While some public TCRs were present in many individuals, most TCR sequences turned up only very rarely across donors.

Comment on this clone: Its target antigen remains unknown. The sample holds no much larger clone one base away, and base qualities are not on file.

Library generation was performed with the immunoSEQ multiplex PCR assay. In the paper's pipeline: A statistical classification framework was built for diagnosing cytomegalovirus status from the catalog of TCR beta chain sequences. In its TCRdb copy, this immuneACCESS table keeps in-frame sequences only and misses some clones. Where compared with another copy, unresolved V genes explain less than half of these, and the others have no known cause. V and J calls and clone size follow that table, whereas D and trimming were derived from the DNA. This sample lists 55,000 to 80,000 clones; 85% to 95% were detected once. The ten largest clones represent around 3.2% of the sample. V and J lose 2 bases and 6 bases, and a span of 11 bases separates them. The cysteine opens and the phenylalanine closes a CDR3 of 14 amino acids. Of all the DNA, just the CDR3 is kept, 42 bases in frame from base 1. From the germline V gene, CDR1 is SGHVS and CDR2 is FNYEAQ.

The donors were included in the validation cohort of roughly 130 subjects, a group kept apart from the approximately 650-subject first cohort. Sequencing was done on a sample of PBMCs. The TCR was taken from a man aged 18 to 30 in good health and CMV-seronegative. Recombination joined TRBV7-6 with TRBJ2-1; the D gene remains uncertain. In nucleotide form, the sequence is TGTGCCAGCAGCTTATCGCTGTCGAGCAATGAGCAGTTCTTC. Translated, this is CASSLSLSSNEQFF.